This T cell receptor beta chain originates from a study of beta chain features in type 1 diabetes. As every portion of the isolated RNA was reverse transcribed, the sequencing read expressed TCRB transcripts. Clones were sequenced by immunoSEQ multiplex PCR, and TCRdb holds only the in-frame ones, with some missing. The sample has 400,000 or so clones, 9.5% to 10% seen once. General observations from the study: Significant though moderate, a shortening of TCRB CDR3s appeared in all four CD4+ subsets of Type 1 diabetes patients.

Points on this clone: The antigen remains unidentified.

Sequencing was performed on central memory CD4+ T cells from blood. The receptor's source is a man aged 25-45 years with type 1 diabetes.

CDR3 coding DNA: TGTGCCAGCAGTTTATTGGGCAGGGAGTCCTACGAGCAGTACTTC. Amino acid sequence: CASSLLGRESYEQYF. This rearrangement joins TRBV28 to TRBJ2-7; D could derive from TRBD1 or TRBD2 (5 bases each). V shed 1 base and J shed 1 base, with 11 bases lying between them. CDR1 is MDHEN, CDR2 SYDVKM, per germline. CDR3 length equals 15 residues.